The rows below give T cell receptor beta chains drawn from one sample of a study of cytomegalovirus exposure and HLA in healthy donors. Sequencing was performed with immunoSEQ multiplex PCR; in TCRdb, only in-frame clones are kept and a portion is missing. This sample carries approximately 100,000 clones, around 9.6% of them seen once, and the ten largest clones take just over 5%. The sequenced material came from PBMCs. These receptors were collected from a man aged 50-60 years in good health and CMV-seropositive. Each CDR3 is given without its conserved first and last residue.

v_call cdr3_aa
TRBV2 ASLSGFGTDTQY
TRBV30 AWSRVMNTEAF
TRBV7-2 ASSLVAGGTDTQY
TRBV5-1 ASSVGQGSEKLF
TRBV11-2 ASSLERGMAYEQY
TRBV14 ASSQVRSGANVLT
TRBV18 ASSIGGQSYEQY
TRBV30 AWNLAGYNEQF
TRBV10-1 AGQSGSSYNEQF
TRBV27 ASSLRRRWDTEAF
TRBV10-2 ASSERGVNYNEQF
TRBV5-1 ASSTTGFSGANVLT
TRBV10-3 AIGSITGGNTEAF
TRBV10-3 AISTGPEQF
TRBV15 ATSRSMGLTPKRNQPQH
TRBV27 ASSRTGTLNTEAF
TRBV5-4 ASSQGLAGAGYNEQF
TRBV10-3 AISGGGNTIY
TRBV7-9 ASSFRENQPQH
TRBV30 AWSVPAGGLGEQY
TRBV11-2 ASSFQGATNEKLF
TRBV30 AWSVSGTHYGYT
TRBV7-3 ASSLGVSTGELF
TRBV13 ASSLEPGGPPGELF
TRBV9 ASSAMRQGTNTIY
TRBV7-8 ASSLSGGREDTQY
TRBV7-9 ASSLGGDGSQY
TRBV6-5 ASSYSSSYEQY
TRBV7-2 ASSLAGQGPYEQY